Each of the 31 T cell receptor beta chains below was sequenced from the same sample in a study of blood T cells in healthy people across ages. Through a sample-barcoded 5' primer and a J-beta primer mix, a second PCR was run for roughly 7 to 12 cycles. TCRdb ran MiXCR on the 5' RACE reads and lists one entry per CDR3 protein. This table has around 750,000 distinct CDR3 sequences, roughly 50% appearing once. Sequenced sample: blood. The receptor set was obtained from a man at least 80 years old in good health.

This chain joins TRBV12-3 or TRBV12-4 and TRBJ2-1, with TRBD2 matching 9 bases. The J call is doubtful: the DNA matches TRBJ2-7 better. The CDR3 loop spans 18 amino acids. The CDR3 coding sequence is TGTGCCAGCAGTCCCCTAGCGGGGCCGCTATCATCCTACAATGAGCAGTACTTC. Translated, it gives CASSPLAGPLSSYNEQYF.

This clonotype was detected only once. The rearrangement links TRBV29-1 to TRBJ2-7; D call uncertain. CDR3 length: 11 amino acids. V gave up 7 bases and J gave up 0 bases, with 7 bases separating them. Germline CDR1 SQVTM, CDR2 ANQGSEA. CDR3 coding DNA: TGCAGCGGGGCAGCCTCCTACGAGCAGTACTTC. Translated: CSGAASYEQYF.

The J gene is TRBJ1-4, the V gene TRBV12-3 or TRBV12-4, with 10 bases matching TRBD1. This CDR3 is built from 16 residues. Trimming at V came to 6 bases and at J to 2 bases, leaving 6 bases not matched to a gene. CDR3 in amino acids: CASSPRGQGTNEKLFF. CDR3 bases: TGTGCCAGCAGCCCTAGGGGACAGGGGACTAATGAAAAACTGTTTTTT.

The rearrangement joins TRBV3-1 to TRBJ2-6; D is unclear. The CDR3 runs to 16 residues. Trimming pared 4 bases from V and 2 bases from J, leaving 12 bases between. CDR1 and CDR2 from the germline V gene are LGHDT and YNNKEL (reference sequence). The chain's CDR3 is CASSPAGLTGANVLTF. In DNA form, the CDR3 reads TGTGCCAGCAGCCCCGCAGGTTTGACTGGGGCCAACGTCCTGACTTTC.

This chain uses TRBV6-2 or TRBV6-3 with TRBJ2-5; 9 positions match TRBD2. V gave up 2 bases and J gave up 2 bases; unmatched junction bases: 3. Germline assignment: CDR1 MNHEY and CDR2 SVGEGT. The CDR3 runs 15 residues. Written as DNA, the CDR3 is TGTGCCAGCAGTTACCTAGCGGGGCCACAAGAGACCCAGTACTTC. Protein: CASSYLAGPQETQYF.

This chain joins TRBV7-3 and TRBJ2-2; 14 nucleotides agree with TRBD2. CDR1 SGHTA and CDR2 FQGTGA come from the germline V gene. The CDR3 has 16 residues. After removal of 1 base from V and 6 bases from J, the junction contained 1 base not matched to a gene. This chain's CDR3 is CASSLKTSGGAGELFF. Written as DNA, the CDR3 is TGTGCCAGCAGCTTAAAGACTAGCGGGGGGGCCGGGGAGCTGTTTTTT.

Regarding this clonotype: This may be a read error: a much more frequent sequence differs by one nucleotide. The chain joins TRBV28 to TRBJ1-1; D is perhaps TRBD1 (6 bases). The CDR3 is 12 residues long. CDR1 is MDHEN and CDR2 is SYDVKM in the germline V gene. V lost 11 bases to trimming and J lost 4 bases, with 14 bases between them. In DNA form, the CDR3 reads TGTGCCGCCTCAATAGGGGGCACTGAAGCTTTCTTT. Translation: CAASIGGTEAFF.

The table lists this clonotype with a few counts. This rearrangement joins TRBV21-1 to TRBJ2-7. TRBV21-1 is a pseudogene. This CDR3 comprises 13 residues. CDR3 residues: CASSKLRRYEQYF. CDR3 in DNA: TGTGCCAGCAGCAAATTACGTCGGTACGAGCAGTACTTC.

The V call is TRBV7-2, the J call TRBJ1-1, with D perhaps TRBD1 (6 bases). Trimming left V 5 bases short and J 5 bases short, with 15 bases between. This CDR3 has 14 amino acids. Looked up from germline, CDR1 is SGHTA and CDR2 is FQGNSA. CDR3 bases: TGTGCCAGCAGCCCGGGGGGCAGCCAGACTGAAGCTTTCTTT. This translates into CASSPGGSQTEAFF.

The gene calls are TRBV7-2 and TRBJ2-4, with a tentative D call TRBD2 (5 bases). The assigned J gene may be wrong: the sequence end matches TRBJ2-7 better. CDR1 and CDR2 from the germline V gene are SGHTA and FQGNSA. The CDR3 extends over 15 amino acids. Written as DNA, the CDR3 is TGTGCCAGCAGCTTAGGGTTCGCTAGCTTCTACGAGCAGTACTTC. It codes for CASSLGFASFYEQYF.

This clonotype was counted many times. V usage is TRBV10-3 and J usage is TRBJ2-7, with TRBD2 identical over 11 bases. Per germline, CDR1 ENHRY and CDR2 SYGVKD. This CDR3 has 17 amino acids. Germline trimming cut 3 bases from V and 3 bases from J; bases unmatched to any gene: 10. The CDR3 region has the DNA TGTGCCATCAGTGACGGCGGGACTAGCGGAGGTGACTACGAGCAGTACTTC. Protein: CAISDGGTSGGDYEQYF.

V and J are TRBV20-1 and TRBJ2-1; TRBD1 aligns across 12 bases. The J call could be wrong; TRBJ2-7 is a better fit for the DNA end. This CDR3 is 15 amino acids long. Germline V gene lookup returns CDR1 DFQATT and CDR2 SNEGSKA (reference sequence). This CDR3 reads CSAGGQGAIYNEQYF. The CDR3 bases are TGCAGTGCTGGGGGACAGGGGGCAATTTACAATGAGCAGTACTTC.

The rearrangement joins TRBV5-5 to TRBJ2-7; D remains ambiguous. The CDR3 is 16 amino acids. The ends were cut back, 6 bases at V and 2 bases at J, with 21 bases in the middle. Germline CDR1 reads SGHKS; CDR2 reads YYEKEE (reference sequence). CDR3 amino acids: CASTNELTLIPYEQYF. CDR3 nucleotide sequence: TGTGCCAGCACCAATGAATTGACCCTCATCCCCTACGAGCAGTACTTC.

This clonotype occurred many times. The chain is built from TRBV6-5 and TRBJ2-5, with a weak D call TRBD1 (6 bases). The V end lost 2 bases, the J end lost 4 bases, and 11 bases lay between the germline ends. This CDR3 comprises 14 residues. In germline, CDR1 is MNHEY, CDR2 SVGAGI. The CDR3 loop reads CASSYTQGPETQYF. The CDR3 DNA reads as TGTGCCAGCAGTTACACCCAGGGGCCAGAGACCCAGTACTTC.

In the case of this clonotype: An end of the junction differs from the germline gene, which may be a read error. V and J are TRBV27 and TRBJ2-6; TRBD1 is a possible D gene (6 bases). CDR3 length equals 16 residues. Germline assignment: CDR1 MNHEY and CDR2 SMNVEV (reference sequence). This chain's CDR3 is CAGSLSRGSGANVLTF. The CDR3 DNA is TGTGCCGGCAGTTTATCGAGGGGGTCTGGGGCCAACGTCCTGACTTTC.

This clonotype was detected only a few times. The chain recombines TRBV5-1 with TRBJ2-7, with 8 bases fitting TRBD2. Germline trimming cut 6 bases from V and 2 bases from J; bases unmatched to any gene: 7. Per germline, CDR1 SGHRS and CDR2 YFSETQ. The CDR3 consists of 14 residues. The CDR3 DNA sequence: TGCGCCAGCACCTATAGCGGGAACGCCTACGAGCAGTACTTC. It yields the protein CASTYSGNAYEQYF. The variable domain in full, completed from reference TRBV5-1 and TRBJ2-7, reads KAGVTQTPRYLIKTRGQQVTLSCSPISGHRSVSWYQQTPGQGLQFLFEYFSETQRNKGNFPGRFSGRQFSNSRSEMNVSTLELGDSALYLCASTYSGNAYEQYFGPGTRLTVT.

The CDR3 nucleotides are TGTGCCAGCAGCCTAGATCTCGGAGATACGCAGTATTTT. Translation: CASSLDLGDTQYF. V and J are TRBV7-8 and TRBJ2-3, with D hard to call. This CDR3 comprises 13 residues. Trimming stripped 5 bases from V and 5 bases from J, with 11 bases between. CDR1 and CDR2 (germline): SGHVS, FQNEAQ.

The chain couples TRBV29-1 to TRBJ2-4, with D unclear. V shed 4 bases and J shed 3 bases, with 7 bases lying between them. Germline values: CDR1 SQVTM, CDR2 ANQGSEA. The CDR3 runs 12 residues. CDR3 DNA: TGCAGCGTTGGGCCCGTCAAAAACATTCAGTACTTC. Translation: CSVGPVKNIQYF.

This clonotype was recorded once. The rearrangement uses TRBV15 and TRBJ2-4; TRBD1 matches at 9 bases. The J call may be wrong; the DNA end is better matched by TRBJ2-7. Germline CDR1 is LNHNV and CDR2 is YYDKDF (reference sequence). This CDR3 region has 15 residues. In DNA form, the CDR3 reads TGTGCCACCAGTCCCGACAGGGGGGACGCCTACGAGCAGTACTTC. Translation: CATSPDRGDAYEQYF.

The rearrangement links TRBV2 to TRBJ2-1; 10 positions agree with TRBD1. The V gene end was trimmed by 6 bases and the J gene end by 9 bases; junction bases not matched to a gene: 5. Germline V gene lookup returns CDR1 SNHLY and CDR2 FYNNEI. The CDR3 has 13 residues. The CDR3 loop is CASRGTGDIEQFF. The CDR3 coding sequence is TGTGCCAGCAGAGGGACAGGGGACATTGAGCAGTTCTTC.

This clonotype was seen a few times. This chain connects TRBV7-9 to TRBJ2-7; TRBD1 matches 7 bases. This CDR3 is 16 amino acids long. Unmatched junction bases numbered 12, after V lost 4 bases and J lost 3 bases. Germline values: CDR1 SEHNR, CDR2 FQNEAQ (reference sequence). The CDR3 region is CASSSPRAGGDYEQYF. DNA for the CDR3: TGTGCCAGCAGCTCCCCCAGGGCAGGGGGAGACTACGAGCAGTACTTC.

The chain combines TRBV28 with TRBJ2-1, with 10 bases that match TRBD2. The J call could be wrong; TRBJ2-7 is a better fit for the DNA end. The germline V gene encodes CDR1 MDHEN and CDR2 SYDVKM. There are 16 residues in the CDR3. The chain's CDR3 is CASSFRAGGVYNEQYF. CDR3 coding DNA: TGTGCCAGCAGTTTTCGAGCGGGAGGGGTATACAATGAGCAGTACTTC.

The CDR3 sequence is CATSDRQFTDTQYF. DNA of the CDR3: TGTGCCACCAGTGACCGACAGTTCACAGATACGCAGTATTTT. The rearrangement uses TRBV24-1 and TRBJ2-3; possible D gene TRBD1, 5 bases. The CDR3 consists of 14 residues. Germline values: CDR1 KGHDR, CDR2 SFDVKD. The V gene lost 4 bases and the J gene lost 2 bases, with 9 bases spanning the gap.

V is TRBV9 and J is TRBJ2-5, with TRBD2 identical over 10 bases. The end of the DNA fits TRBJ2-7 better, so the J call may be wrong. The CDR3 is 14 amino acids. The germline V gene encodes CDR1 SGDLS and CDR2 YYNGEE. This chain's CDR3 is CASSAASGRYEQYF. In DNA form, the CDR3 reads TGTGCCAGCAGCGCAGCTAGCGGGAGATACGAGCAGTACTTC.

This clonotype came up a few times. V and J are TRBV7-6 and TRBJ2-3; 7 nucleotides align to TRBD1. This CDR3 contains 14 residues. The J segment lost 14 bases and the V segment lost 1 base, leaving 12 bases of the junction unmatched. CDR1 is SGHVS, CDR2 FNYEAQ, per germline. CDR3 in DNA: TGTGCCAGCAGCTTAGGGACAGGAGTTAGATACGCGTATTTT. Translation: CASSLGTGVRYAYF.

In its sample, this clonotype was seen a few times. For the CDR3, the DNA is TGTGCCAGCAGTCCTGGGACTCCCTGGGGCGAGCAGTACTTC. Its protein product is CASSPGTPWGEQYF. This chain connects TRBV12-3 or TRBV12-4 to TRBJ2-7; D may be TRBD2 (6 bases). This CDR3 region has 14 residues. V lost 5 bases and J lost 6, with 17 bases in between.

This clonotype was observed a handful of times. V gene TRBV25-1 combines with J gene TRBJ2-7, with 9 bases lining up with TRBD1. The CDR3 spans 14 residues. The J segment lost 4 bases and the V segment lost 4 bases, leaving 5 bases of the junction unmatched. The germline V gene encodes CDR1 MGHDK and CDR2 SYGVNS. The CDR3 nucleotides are TGTGCCAGCAGTGGTACAGGGGGCCTTTACGAGCAGTACTTC. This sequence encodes CASSGTGGLYEQYF.

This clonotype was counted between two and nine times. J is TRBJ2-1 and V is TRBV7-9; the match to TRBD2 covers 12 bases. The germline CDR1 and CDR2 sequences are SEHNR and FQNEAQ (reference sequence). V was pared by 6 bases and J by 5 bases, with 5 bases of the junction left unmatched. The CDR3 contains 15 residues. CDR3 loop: CASRERTSGDNEQFF. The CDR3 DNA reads TGTGCCAGCAGGGAAAGGACTAGCGGGGACAATGAGCAGTTCTTC.

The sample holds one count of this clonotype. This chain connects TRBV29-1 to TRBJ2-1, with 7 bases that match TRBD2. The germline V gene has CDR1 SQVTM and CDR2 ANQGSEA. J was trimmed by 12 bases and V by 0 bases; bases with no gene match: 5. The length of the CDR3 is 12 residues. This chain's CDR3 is CSVEEGGPRQFF. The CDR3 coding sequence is TGCAGCGTTGAAGAGGGAGGGCCTAGGCAGTTCTTC.

CDR3 in amino acids: CASSEGPQRESRYNEQFF. For the CDR3, the DNA is TGTGCCAGCAGCGAGGGTCCTCAGCGGGAGTCGCGCTACAATGAGCAGTTCTTC. This chain connects TRBV9 to TRBJ2-1, with 8 bases aligning to TRBD2. Per germline, CDR1 SGDLS and CDR2 YYNGEE. V gave up 3 bases and J gave up 3 bases; unmatched junction bases: 14. CDR3 length: 18 residues.

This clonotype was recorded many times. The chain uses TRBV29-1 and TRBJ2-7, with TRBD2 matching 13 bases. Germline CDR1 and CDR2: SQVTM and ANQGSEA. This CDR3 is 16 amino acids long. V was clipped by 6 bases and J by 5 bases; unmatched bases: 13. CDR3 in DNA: TGCAGCGTCCGAAGACTAGCGGGAGGATTAATGCACGAGCAGTACTTC. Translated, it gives CSVRRLAGGLMHEQYF.